Following are 28 T cell receptor beta chains from one sample sequenced in a study of shared clonotypes between healthy human individuals. Profiled with immunoSEQ multiplex PCR; TCRdb holds only in-frame clones, not every one. There are over 2 million clones in the sample; around 96% occur only once, and around 1.1% lies in the top ten. CD8 cells classed as naive were CD45RO-negative and positively selected for CCR7, excluding terminally differentiated effector memory CD45RA+ cells. Material: naive CD8+ T cells sorted from blood. These receptors all stem from a man younger than 35 in good health.

V is TRBV5-1 and J is TRBJ2-3; TRBD2 matches at 10 bases. The germline V gene has CDR1 SGHRS and CDR2 YFSETQ. The J segment lost 7 bases and the V segment lost 3 bases, leaving 8 bases of the junction unmatched. The CDR3 runs 15 residues. CDR3 in DNA: TGCGCCAGCAGCTCCCCTACTAGCGGGGAAAATACGCAGTATTTT. It translates to CASSSPTSGENTQYF.

The chain couples TRBV7-9 to TRBJ2-1; D gene unclear. The ends were cut back, 6 bases at V and 5 bases at J, with 11 bases in the middle. The CDR3 runs 13 residues. Germline V gene sequence: CDR1 SEHNR, CDR2 FQNEAQ (reference sequence). The CDR3 region has the DNA TGTGCCAGCAGTATTAGTACCAACAATGAGCAGTTCTTC. Its protein product is CASSISTNNEQFF.

The V and J genes are TRBV2 and TRBJ1-4; D might be TRBD1 (6 bases). CDR1 and CDR2 (germline): SNHLY, FYNNEI. This CDR3 is 14 amino acids long. V was trimmed by 2 bases and J by 4 bases, leaving 8 bases between them. The CDR3 bases are TGTGCCAGCAGTGAAAGGGGGGGTAATGAAAAACTGTTTTTT. Its translation: CASSERGGNEKLFF.

The chain recombines TRBV19 with TRBJ2-7; D perhaps matches TRBD1 (6 bases). Trimming shortened V by 3 bases and J by 5 bases, and 11 bases separated the two germline ends. The CDR3 contains 13 residues. Germline CDR1 LNHDA, CDR2 SQIVND (reference sequence). The CDR3 DNA sequence: TGTGCCAGTAGTATGTTGGGGGCGGACGAGCAGTACTTC. It translates to CASSMLGADEQYF.

The CDR3 protein is CASSPNSLLAPHEQYF. As DNA, the CDR3 is TGTGCCAGCAGTCCCAATTCCCTCTTGGCACCTCACGAGCAGTACTTC. The V and J genes are TRBV27 and TRBJ2-7; D is unresolved. The germline gives CDR1 MNHEY, CDR2 SMNVEV (reference sequence). There are 16 residues in the CDR3. V lost 5 bases, J lost 5 bases, and 22 bases lay in between.

V is TRBV5-4 and J is TRBJ1-2; D remains ambiguous. Per the germline V gene, CDR1 is SGHNT and CDR2 is YYREEE (reference sequence). The CDR3 runs to 12 residues. Trimming shortened V by 7 bases and J by 6 bases, and 13 bases separated the two germline ends. CDR3 sequence: CASRTATDGYTF. The CDR3 coding sequence is TGTGCCAGCCGCACGGCAACCGATGGCTACACCTTC. Full variable domain (outside the CDR3, taken from reference TRBV5-4 and TRBJ1-2): ETGVTQSPTHLIKTRGQQVTLRCSSQSGHNTVSWYQQALGQGPQFIFQYYREEENGRGNFPPRFSGLQFPNYSSELNVNALELDDSALYLCASRTATDGYTFGSGTRLTVV.

This clone was observed a single time. The rearrangement links TRBV6-6 to TRBJ2-7, with 13 nucleotides matching TRBD2. In germline, CDR1 is MNHNY, CDR2 SVGAGI (reference sequence). The J segment lost 2 bases and the V segment lost 6 bases, leaving 7 bases of the junction unmatched. The CDR3 sequence is 16 residues long. The CDR3 loop is CASRTTGLAGPYEQYF. The CDR3 DNA sequence: TGTGCCAGCAGGACTACGGGACTAGCGGGGCCCTACGAGCAGTACTTC.

The chain recombines TRBV5-6 with TRBJ1-2, with D possibly TRBD1 on 5 matching bases. V was pared by 4 bases and J by 4 bases, with 11 bases between. Germline CDR1 reads SGHDT; CDR2 reads YYEEEE. The CDR3 sequence is 13 residues long. The CDR3 region is CASSQQDLYGYTF. The CDR3 nucleotides are TGTGCCAGCAGCCAACAGGACCTCTATGGCTACACCTTC. The variable domain in full, completed from reference TRBV5-6 and TRBJ1-2, reads DAGVTQSPTHLIKTRGQQVTLRCSPKSGHDTVSWYQQALGQGPQFIFQYYEEEERQRGNFPDRFSGHQFPNYSSELNVNALLLGDSALYLCASSQQDLYGYTFGSGTRLTVV.

The genes are TRBV6-5 and TRBJ2-5, with D possibly TRBD2 on 6 matching bases. Germline V gene lookup returns CDR1 MNHEY and CDR2 SVGAGI. There are 14 residues in the CDR3. Trimming removed 6 bases at V and 9 bases at J, with 20 bases between. In DNA form, the CDR3 reads TGTGCCAGCAGCCCCCGCGAGGGACTTTGGGCCCAGTACTTC. As protein: CASSPREGLWAQYF.

The J gene is TRBJ2-5, the V gene TRBV5-6; no definite D call. Germline V gene data show CDR1 as SGHDT and CDR2 as YYEEEE. Deletions cut 1 base from V and 5 bases from J, with 9 bases between. The CDR3 covers 13 residues. The DNA for the CDR3 is TGTGCCAGCAGCTTGCGTATTCAGGAGACCCAGTACTTC. Translation: CASSLRIQETQYF.

The V gene is TRBV11-2, the J gene TRBJ1-2, with 8 bases that match TRBD1. Germline values: CDR1 SGHAT, CDR2 FQNNGV. This CDR3 is 14 amino acids long. V trimming: 3 bases; J trimming: 3 bases; junction bases outside the gene matches: 3. Here the CDR3 DNA reads TGTGCCAGCAGCTTGGGGACAGGTGACTATGGCTACACCTTC. Its protein product is CASSLGTGDYGYTF.

The chain joins TRBV20-1 to TRBJ1-4, with D possibly being TRBD1 (6 bases). The CDR3 is 11 amino acids. Germline-derived CDR1 and CDR2 are DFQATT and SNEGSKA (reference sequence). Trimming cost V 4 bases and J 8 bases, with 8 bases left between them. In nucleotides, the CDR3 is TGCAGTGCTACAAGGGGGGAAAAACTGTTTTTT. It codes for CSATRGEKLFF.

The chain carries TRBV9 and TRBJ2-1; 9 bases agree with TRBD2. Germline loops: CDR1 SGDLS, CDR2 YYNGEE. V shed 0 bases, J shed 4 bases, and the junction held 11 bases outside the gene matches. The CDR3 is made up of 18 amino acids. Here the CDR3 reads CASSVASGRPGFYNEQFF. CDR3 nucleotide sequence: TGTGCCAGCAGCGTAGCCAGCGGGAGGCCTGGATTTTACAATGAGCAGTTCTTC.

The genes are TRBV5-1 and TRBJ1-1; no definite D call. Germline values: CDR1 SGHRS, CDR2 YFSETQ. Trimming took off 6 bases at V and 7 bases at J, with 10 bases between the two ends. The length of the CDR3 is 11 residues. CDR3 nucleotides: TGCGCCAGCATTTCCGGGAATGAAGCTTTCTTT. As protein: CASISGNEAFF.

CDR3 DNA sequence: TGTGCCAGCAGTAGCTCCGGGTTATTCTACAATGAGCAGTTCTTC. Translation gives CASSSSGLFYNEQFF. This chain connects TRBV9 to TRBJ2-1; D is ambiguous. Trimming pared 5 bases from V and 3 bases from J, leaving 15 bases between. CDR3 length: 15 amino acids. Germline CDR1 reads SGDLS; CDR2 reads YYNGEE.

The CDR3, as DNA: TGCAGCGTCGGCGGGGGCCAAGAGACCCAGTACTTC. It codes for CSVGGGQETQYF. The chain employs TRBV29-1 and TRBJ2-5; 7 bases align to TRBD2. In germline, CDR1 is SQVTM, CDR2 ANQGSEA. The ends lost 6 bases at V and 1 base at J; junction bases unmatched: 2. The CDR3 contains 12 residues.

The chain carries TRBV6-5 and TRBJ1-6; 7 bases are shared with TRBD1. Looked up from germline, CDR1 is MNHEY and CDR2 is SVGAGI. After removal of 7 bases from V and 6 bases from J, the junction contained 3 bases not matched to a gene. The CDR3 contains 13 residues. CDR3: CASTGQFNSPLHF. The CDR3 DNA reads TGTGCCAGCACGGGACAGTTTAATTCACCCCTCCACTTT.

The genes are TRBV2 and TRBJ1-5, with D perhaps matching TRBD1 (5 bases). Germline CDR1 SNHLY, CDR2 FYNNEI. Trimming cost V 1 base and J 4 bases, with 11 bases left between them. CDR3 length equals 15 residues. The CDR3 loop reads CASSEVGRGNQPQHF. The CDR3 DNA reads as TGTGCCAGCAGTGAAGTGGGACGGGGTAATCAGCCCCAGCATTTT.

The genes are TRBV5-6 and TRBJ1-2; D unresolved. CDR3 size: 14 residues. The ends were cut back, 4 bases at V and 5 bases at J, with 15 bases in the middle. Germline CDR1 SGHDT, CDR2 YYEEEE. CDR3 protein: CASSLPDDGYGYTF. For the CDR3, the DNA is TGTGCCAGCAGCCTCCCGGATGATGGTTATGGCTACACCTTC.

V is TRBV27 and J is TRBJ2-3; D not certain. The V end was cut by 5 bases, the J end by 6 bases, with 12 bases between. This CDR3 region has 13 residues. Germline CDR1 and CDR2: MNHEY and SMNVEV (reference sequence). CDR3 sequence: CASSPFDQDTQYF. The CDR3 region has the DNA TGTGCCAGCAGTCCCTTTGACCAGGATACGCAGTATTTT.

This clone was found once. Written as DNA, the CDR3 is TGTGCCAGCAGTGACGGACTGGGGCAGGCGCAGTACTTC. Translating it yields CASSDGLGQAQYF. The chain uses TRBV6-4 and TRBJ2-7; TRBD1 or TRBD2 may be the D gene (5 bases each). The germline V gene encodes CDR1 MRHNA and CDR2 SNTAGT. The CDR3 has 13 residues. The V end was cut by 2 bases, the J end by 9 bases, with 14 bases between.

The J gene is TRBJ1-5, the V gene TRBV9; D possibly corresponds to TRBD1 (5 bases). In germline, CDR1 is SGDLS, CDR2 YYNGEE. The CDR3 has 15 residues. Trimming removed 3 bases from V and 1 base from J, with 11 bases in between. The CDR3 region has the DNA TGTGCCAGCAGCGAGGGGTACTTCAGCAATCAGCCCCAGCATTTT. Its translation is CASSEGYFSNQPQHF.

The chain combines TRBV10-3 with TRBJ1-2; the D is unclear. This CDR3 is 17 amino acids long. Trimming removed 0 bases from V and 0 bases from J, with 14 bases in between. CDR1 is ENHRY and CDR2 is SYGVKD in the germline V gene. The CDR3, as DNA: TGTGCCATCAGTGAGTCGACTTATTTAGAATCTAACTATGGCTACACCTTC. This translates into CAISESTYLESNYGYTF.

Regarding this clone: Other nucleotide sequences from this sample produce the same CDR3. This rearrangement joins TRBV27 to TRBJ2-7, with a weak D call TRBD2 (5 bases). The V end was cut by 3 bases, the J end by 1 base, with 10 bases between. The CDR3 is 14 residues long. Germline V gene sequence: CDR1 MNHEY, CDR2 SMNVEV (reference sequence). This chain's CDR3 is CASSLSGLSYEQYF. Here the CDR3 DNA reads TGTGCCAGCAGTTTGTCGGGGTTGTCCTACGAGCAGTACTTC.

The genes are TRBV27 and TRBJ2-7; D is uncertain. The ends were cut back, 2 bases at V and 5 bases at J, with 13 bases in the middle. Per the germline V gene, CDR1 is MNHEY and CDR2 is SMNVEV (reference sequence). The CDR3 length is 14 residues. The CDR3 protein is CASSLSAIRHEQYF. Here the CDR3 DNA reads TGTGCCAGCAGTTTAAGTGCGATCCGCCACGAGCAGTACTTC.

This sequence joins TRBV11-2 and TRBJ1-2; perhaps TRBD1 as D (5 bases). The V end lost 0 bases, the J end lost 4 bases, and 18 bases lay between the germline ends. CDR3 length: 17 residues. Germline-derived CDR1 and CDR2 are SGHAT and FQNNGV. CDR3 coding DNA: TGTGCCAGCAGCTTAGACTTCGACAGCTATTTTCCCTATGGCTACACCTTC. Protein: CASSLDFDSYFPYGYTF.

V and J are TRBV27 and TRBJ2-2; D not certain. V shed 5 bases and J shed 6 bases, with 19 bases lying between them. CDR3 length: 16 residues. CDR1 MNHEY and CDR2 SMNVEV come from the germline V gene (reference sequence). In DNA form, the CDR3 reads TGTGCCAGCAGTCCACAACTGGTGATGGTCCCCGGGGAGCTGTTTTTT. Amino acid sequence: CASSPQLVMVPGELFF.

CDR3 bases: TGTGCCAGCAGCTTGGCGGGAGGCTCGAACACCGGGGAGCTGTTTTTT. The encoded protein is CASSLAGGSNTGELFF. The chain joins TRBV11-3 to TRBJ2-2, with 8 bases matching TRBD2. This CDR3 has 16 residues. Germline V gives CDR1 SGHNT, CDR2 YENEEA. The V segment lost 3 bases and the J segment 0 bases; nucleotides outside the gene matches: 3. The full variable domain, with the rest looked up from reference TRBV11-3 and TRBJ2-2, is EAGVVQSPRYKIIEKKQPVAFWCNPISGHNTLYWYLQNLGQGPELLIRYENEEAVDDSQLPKDRFSAERLKGVDSTLKIQPAELGDSAVYLCASSLAGGSNTGELFFGEGSRLTVL.